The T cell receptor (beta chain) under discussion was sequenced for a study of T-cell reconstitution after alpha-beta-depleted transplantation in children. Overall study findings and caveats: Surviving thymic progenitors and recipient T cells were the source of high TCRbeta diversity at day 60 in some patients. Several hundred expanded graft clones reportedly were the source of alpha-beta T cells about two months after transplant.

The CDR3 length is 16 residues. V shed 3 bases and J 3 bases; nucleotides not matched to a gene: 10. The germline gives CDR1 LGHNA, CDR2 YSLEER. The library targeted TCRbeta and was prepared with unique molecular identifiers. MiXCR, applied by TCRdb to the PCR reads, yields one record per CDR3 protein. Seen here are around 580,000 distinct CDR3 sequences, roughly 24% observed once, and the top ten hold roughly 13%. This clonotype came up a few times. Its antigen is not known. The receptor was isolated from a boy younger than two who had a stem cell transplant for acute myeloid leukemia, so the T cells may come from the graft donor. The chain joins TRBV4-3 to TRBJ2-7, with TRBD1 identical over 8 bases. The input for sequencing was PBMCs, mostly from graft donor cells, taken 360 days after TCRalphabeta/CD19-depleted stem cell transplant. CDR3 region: CASSQGEDRVNYEQYF. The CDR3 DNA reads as TGCGCCAGCAGCCAGGGGGAGGACAGGGTAAACTACGAGCAGTACTTC.